What follows are 22 T cell receptor beta chains derived from one specimen sequenced in a study of T cell repertoires in cytomegalovirus infection. MiXCR, run by TCRdb on the reads, gives a single entry per CDR3 protein. The table includes fewer than 250,000 distinct CDR3 sequences, around an eighth detected once. Sequencing was performed on PBMCs. The receptors shown here come from a human donor in good health (CMV status not recorded). Some clones in this sample may be carry-over from other donors' samples.

This clonotype appeared many times. CDR3: CASSLGDRPMNTEAFF. The CDR3 DNA reads as TGTGCCAGCAGCTTAGGGGACAGGCCGATGAACACTGAAGCTTTCTTT. The V and J genes are TRBV7-2 and TRBJ1-1, with 8 positions matching TRBD1. The CDR3 loop spans 16 amino acids. Germline assignment: CDR1 SGHTA and CDR2 FQGNSA. Trimming took 1 base from V and 0 from J; bases not matched to a gene: 4. The variable domain in full, completed from reference TRBV7-2 and TRBJ1-1, reads GAGVSQSPSNKVTEKGKDVELRCDPISGHTALYWYRQSLGQGLEFLIYFQGNSAPDKSGLPSDRFSAERTGGSVSTLTIQRTQQEDSAVYLCASSLGDRPMNTEAFFGQGTRLTVV.

The chain has TRBV24-1 and TRBJ2-2, with TRBD2 matching over 8 bases. CDR1 KGHDR and CDR2 SFDVKD come from the germline V gene. Trimming at V came to 6 bases and at J to 3 bases, leaving 5 bases not matched to a gene. CDR3 size: 15 residues. The CDR3 loop is CATSLGRAHTGELFF. The CDR3 bases are TGTGCCACCAGTCTCGGGAGGGCCCACACCGGGGAGCTGTTTTTT.

This clonotype has ten or more counts. The chain links TRBV19 to TRBJ2-1, with TRBD1 matching over 9 bases. The CDR3 has 14 residues. Unmatched junction bases numbered 6, after V lost 5 bases and J lost 7 bases. Germline lookup yields CDR1 LNHDA and CDR2 SQIVND (reference sequence). The CDR3 sequence is CASSHRDRDNEQFF. The CDR3 nucleotides read TGTGCCAGTAGTCACCGGGACAGGGATAATGAGCAGTTCTTC.

In this sample, this clonotype turned up a few times. The chain recombines TRBV5-1 with TRBJ2-7, with 8 bases matching TRBD1. The germline V gene encodes CDR1 SGHRS and CDR2 YFSETQ. The CDR3 is made up of 15 amino acids. V trimming: 6 bases; J trimming: 0 bases; junction bases outside the gene matches: 8. The CDR3 spells CASTPGQAVSYEQYF. CDR3 nucleotides: TGCGCCAGCACTCCGGGACAGGCGGTCTCCTACGAGCAGTACTTC.

This clonotype was seen repeatedly, ten times or more. The rearrangement joins TRBV6-2 or TRBV6-3 to TRBJ2-3, with 14 bases aligning to TRBD2. The CDR3 runs to 19 residues. V shed 2 bases and J 6 bases; nucleotides not matched to a gene: 13. CDR1 is MNHEY, CDR2 SVGEGT, per germline. CDR3 DNA sequence: TGTGCCAGCAGTTACACCCCCGGGACTAGCGGGGGCCCCGGGGATACGCAGTATTTT. Protein product: CASSYTPGTSGGPGDTQYF.

This clonotype was picked up a small number of times. The rearrangement joins TRBV4-2 to TRBJ2-4; D is perhaps TRBD1 or TRBD2 (6 bases each). CDR1 is LGHNA, CDR2 YNFKEQ, per germline. Trimming stripped 4 bases from V and 3 bases from J, with 22 bases between. There are 18 residues in the CDR3. The CDR3 DNA sequence: TGTGCCAGCAGCCCCGGTCGGAGGATCGAGGGGGGCAAAAACATTCAGTACTTC. Encoded protein: CASSPGRRIEGGKNIQYF.

The sample holds many counts of this clonotype. V is TRBV2 and J is TRBJ1-1; 7 bases map to TRBD1. Trimming took 7 bases from V and 3 from J; bases not matched to a gene: 8. Germline CDR1 and CDR2: SNHLY and FYNNEI. CDR3 size: 14 residues. In DNA, the CDR3 is TGTGCCAGCACCACCGGACAGGTTGACACTGAAGCTTTCTTT. Translation: CASTTGQVDTEAFF.

The table lists this clonotype with many counts. One junction end disagrees with the germline gene, perhaps due to a read error. This chain uses TRBV7-8 with TRBJ2-5; D is uncertain. Germline-derived CDR1 and CDR2 are SGHVS and FQNEAQ. This CDR3 is 11 amino acids long. The CDR3 nucleotides are TGTGCCAGCAGCTCCGTGACCAGTCCTGACTTC. Translated, it gives CASSSVTSPDF.

This clonotype was detected only a few times. This sequence joins TRBV5-1 and TRBJ1-5; tentatively, D is TRBD1 (6 bases). The V gene's germline CDR1 is SGHRS and CDR2 YFSETQ. The CDR3 covers 15 residues. V lost 0 bases and J lost 4, with 11 bases in between. CDR3 sequence: CASSLVAGDNQPQHF. The CDR3 coding sequence is TGCGCCAGCAGCTTGGTAGCAGGGGATAATCAGCCCCAGCATTTT.

This clonotype was counted ten times or more. The J gene is TRBJ2-1, the V gene TRBV7-2; D possibly matches TRBD1 or TRBD2 (5 bases each). The germline V and J ends were trimmed by 1 base and 8 bases, with 15 bases remaining between them. CDR3 size: 15 residues. CDR1 is SGHTA, CDR2 FQGNSA, per germline. Written as DNA, the CDR3 is TGTGCCAGCAGCTTAGGGGACCCTCGGGGAGATGAGCAGTTCTTC. Translating it yields CASSLGDPRGDEQFF.

This clonotype showed up just a few times. The chain links TRBV10-3 to TRBJ2-1, with a tentative D call TRBD2 (5 bases). The CDR3 runs 16 residues. V lost 0 bases, J lost 9 bases, and 18 bases lay in between. Per germline, CDR1 ENHRY and CDR2 SYGVKD. CDR3 coding DNA: TGTGCCATCAGTGAGTCCGGTGGGAGATCGAGTGGTGAGCAGTTCTTC. This codes for CAISESGGRSSGEQFF.

This clonotype occurred many times. The chain combines TRBV7-3 with TRBJ1-1, with D possibly matching TRBD1 (5 bases). Germline V gene lookup returns CDR1 SGHTA and CDR2 FQGTGA. This CDR3 is built from 15 residues. V was shortened by 7 bases and J by 3 bases, with 18 bases between the two germline ends. In DNA form, the CDR3 reads TGTGCCAGCAAAGTGACTGGGACCGACGACACTGAAGCTTTCTTT. Its translation: CASKVTGTDDTEAFF.

This clonotype has only a few counts. No conserved phenylalanine or tryptophan is present at the end of the CDR3, so a read error is the likely explanation. The chain carries TRBV6-2 or TRBV6-3 and TRBJ1-5, with 9 bases aligning to TRBD1. The CDR3 has 15 residues. J was trimmed by 5 bases and V by 2 bases; bases with no gene match: 4. Germline CDR1 MNHEY, CDR2 SVGEGT. CDR3 in DNA: TGTGCCAGCAGTTACCGGGACAGGGTGGATCAGCCCCAGCATGTT. It translates to CASSYRDRVDQPQHV.

This clonotype was detected ten times or more. The V call is TRBV11-2, the J call TRBJ2-5; possibly TRBD2 for D (6 bases). Germline loops: CDR1 SGHAT, CDR2 FQNNGV. The V gene lost 8 bases and the J gene lost 1 base, with 20 bases spanning the gap. This CDR3 comprises 16 residues. DNA for the CDR3: TGTGCCAGCGGGGCCCAGGACTACCCGATCCAAGAGACCCAGTACTTC. It encodes CASGAQDYPIQETQYF.

This clonotype has a single count. This may come from a read error, since a much larger clone is one base off. V and J are TRBV6-8 and TRBJ1-1; 11 positions match TRBD1. J lost 1 base, V lost 6 bases, and 4 bases had no gene match. The CDR3 spans 15 residues. Per the germline V gene, CDR1 is MNHGY and CDR2 is SAAAGT. The CDR3 DNA sequence: TGTGCCAGCAGGCGGACAGGGGGCACGAACACTGAAGCTTTCTTT. Translation gives CASRRTGGTNTEAFF.

The chain combines TRBV5-4 with TRBJ1-2, with 8 positions matching TRBD1. Germline CDR1 is SGHNT and CDR2 is YYREEE (reference sequence). There are 18 residues in the CDR3. Losses at the gene ends were 4 bases for V and 0 bases for J; bases not matched to a gene: 14. CDR3 DNA: TGTGCCAGCAGCCGCGGACAGGGACTGGCGCCGACTAACTATGGCTACACCTTC. Its protein product is CASSRGQGLAPTNYGYTF. Based on the CDR3 plus reference TRBV5-4 and TRBJ1-2, the full variable domain is ETGVTQSPTHLIKTRGQQVTLRCSSQSGHNTVSWYQQALGQGPQFIFQYYREEENGRGNFPPRFSGLQFPNYSSELNVNALELDDSALYLCASSRGQGLAPTNYGYTFGSGTRLTVV.

This chain links TRBV20-1 with TRBJ1-2, with D unresolved. Trimming shortened V by 6 bases and J by 1 base, and 15 bases separated the two germline ends. Germline lookup yields CDR1 DFQATT and CDR2 SNEGSKA (reference sequence). The CDR3 sequence is 14 residues long. The CDR3 bases are TGCAGTGCGAGCTACTCGGTCGGTAACTATGGCTACACCTTC. It yields the protein CSASYSVGNYGYTF.

There are many counts of this clonotype. This rearrangement joins TRBV6-5 to TRBJ1-2; a possible D gene is TRBD1 (6 bases). Looked up from germline, CDR1 is MNHEY and CDR2 is SVGAGI. This CDR3 region has 14 residues. The V gene lost 0 bases and the J gene lost 6 bases, with 11 bases spanning the gap. The CDR3 reads CASSYSTGIDGYTF. CDR3 DNA: TGTGCCAGCAGTTACTCCACAGGGATCGATGGCTACACCTTC.

This clonotype showed up many times. The genes are TRBV7-2 and TRBJ1-6; D may be TRBD1 (6 bases). CDR3 size: 15 residues. Germline CDR1 SGHTA, CDR2 FQGNSA. V lost 4 bases to trimming and J lost 6 bases, with 13 bases between them. CDR3: CASSSGGGRNSPLHF. DNA for the CDR3: TGTGCCAGCAGCTCGGGGGGGGGCCGTAATTCACCCCTCCACTTT.

The sample holds many counts of this clonotype. In nucleotides, the CDR3 is TGCAGCGTTGAAAGGGTGCCCGCTTTGAGCAGGGGCTACACCTTC. It specifies CSVERVPALSRGYTF. The V call is TRBV29-1, the J call TRBJ1-2; D gene uncertain. CDR1 SQVTM and CDR2 ANQGSEA come from the germline V gene. The CDR3 consists of 15 residues. V was trimmed by 2 bases and J by 8 bases, leaving 21 bases between them.

This clonotype came up a few times. The V gene is TRBV2, the J gene TRBJ2-5; 8 bases align to TRBD2. Germline CDR1 SNHLY, CDR2 FYNNEI. The CDR3 spans 16 residues. J was trimmed by 0 bases and V by 0 bases; bases with no gene match: 3. CDR3 amino acids: CASSEAAGAYQETQYF. The CDR3 nucleotides read TGTGCCAGCAGTGAAGCAGCGGGGGCGTACCAAGAGACCCAGTACTTC.

Only a few counts were recorded for this clonotype. J is TRBJ2-3 and V is TRBV29-1; 9 bases line up with TRBD1. The germline V gene has CDR1 SQVTM and CDR2 ANQGSEA. This CDR3 has 13 amino acids. V dropped 6 bases and J dropped 5; count of bases not matched to a gene: 6. Here the CDR3 DNA reads TGCAGCGTCCACAGGGGGCAAGGAGATACGCAGTATTTT. Protein product: CSVHRGQGDTQYF.